Listed here are 19 T cell receptor beta chains from one sample, sequenced in a study of T cell repertoires in cytomegalovirus infection. TCRdb processed the reads anew with MiXCR; each CDR3 protein has one entry. The data contain about 400,000 distinct CDR3 sequences, 15% to 20% of them singletons. The source material was PBMCs. The receptors shown here come from a human donor in good health (CMV status not recorded). Some clones in this sample may be carry-over from other donors' samples.

At least ten counts were recorded for this clonotype. The rearrangement links TRBV7-2 to TRBJ2-1, with 10 bases fitting TRBD2. CDR3 length: 15 amino acids. Losses at the gene ends were 5 bases for V and 3 bases for J; bases not matched to a gene: 4. The germline V gene has CDR1 SGHTA and CDR2 FQGNSA. CDR3 nucleotides: TGTGCCAGCAGCCGCGGACTAGCGGTCTACAATGAGCAGTTCTTC. Its protein is CASSRGLAVYNEQFF.

The gene calls are TRBV7-2 and TRBJ1-3, with no clear D. Per germline, CDR1 SGHTA and CDR2 FQGNSA. The CDR3 length is 14 residues. Between the trimmed V and J ends, which lost 4 bases and 3 bases, there was a span of 10 bases. The CDR3 spells CASSSRERGNTIYF. The CDR3 bases are TGTGCCAGCAGCTCCCGGGAACGTGGAAACACCATATATTTT. Drawing the rest from reference TRBV7-2 and TRBJ1-3, the complete variable domain is GAGVSQSPSNKVTEKGKDVELRCDPISGHTALYWYRQSLGQGLEFLIYFQGNSAPDKSGLPSDRFSAERTGGSVSTLTIQRTQQEDSAVYLCASSSRERGNTIYFGEGSWLTVV.

V usage is TRBV4-1 and J usage is TRBJ2-1; D is perhaps TRBD2 (6 bases). Germline values: CDR1 MGHRA, CDR2 YSYEKL. Trimming pared 1 base from V and 7 bases from J, leaving 14 bases between. The length of the CDR3 is 15 residues. The CDR3 is CASSQVYAGRNEQFF. The CDR3 nucleotides are TGCGCCAGCAGCCAAGTATACGCAGGGAGGAATGAGCAGTTCTTC.

V usage is TRBV5-4 and J usage is TRBJ2-7, with a weak D call TRBD1 (5 bases). CDR1 is SGHNT and CDR2 is YYREEE in the germline V gene (reference sequence). The CDR3 runs to 15 residues. Trimming removed 2 bases from V and 6 bases from J, with 18 bases in between. CDR3 sequence reads: CASSFWTPEMSEQYF. CDR3 sequence (DNA): TGTGCCAGCAGCTTCTGGACACCCGAGATGTCCGAGCAGTACTTC. The entire variable domain, with the rest obtained from reference TRBV5-4 and TRBJ2-7, is as follows: ETGVTQSPTHLIKTRGQQVTLRCSSQSGHNTVSWYQQALGQGPQFIFQYYREEENGRGNFPPRFSGLQFPNYSSELNVNALELDDSALYLCASSFWTPEMSEQYFGPGTRLTVT.

This clonotype has at least ten counts. The chain couples TRBV5-4 to TRBJ1-4; a possible D gene is TRBD1 (5 bases). V was trimmed by 4 bases and J by 4 bases, leaving 17 bases between them. CDR3 size: 16 residues. The V gene's germline CDR1 is SGHNT and CDR2 YYREEE (reference sequence). Here the CDR3 reads CASSLKGGAINEKLFF. The CDR3 bases are TGTGCCAGCAGCCTCAAGGGCGGGGCGATTAATGAAAAACTGTTTTTT.

Ten or more counts support this clonotype. The chain recombines TRBV7-2 with TRBJ2-5; a possible D gene is TRBD2 (6 bases). CDR1 and CDR2 (germline): SGHTA, FQGNSA. V lost 11 bases and J lost 5, with 12 bases in between. This CDR3 has 11 residues. The DNA for the CDR3 is TGTGCCTCCGGGGGTACGGAGACCCAGTACTTC. Its protein product is CASGGTETQYF.

This clonotype was counted between two and nine times. The chain links TRBV20-1 to TRBJ2-3; 8 positions match TRBD1. CDR1 is DFQATT and CDR2 is SNEGSKA in the germline V gene (reference sequence). The CDR3 length is 14 residues. Trimming cost V 6 bases and J 2 bases; bases outside gene matches: 7. The CDR3 is CSATDRGTTDTQYF. In DNA form, the CDR3 reads TGCAGTGCGACCGACAGGGGTACCACAGATACGCAGTATTTT.

This clonotype was found a few times. The DNA of the CDR3 is TGTGCCAGCAGCCAGGACAGGTTGTCAGAGACCCAGTACTTC. Amino acid sequence: CASSQDRLSETQYF. This chain uses TRBV4-2 with TRBJ2-5, with TRBD1 matching 7 bases. The CDR3 is made up of 14 amino acids. Germline CDR1 and CDR2: LGHNA and YNFKEQ. Losses at the gene ends were 3 bases for V and 4 bases for J; bases not matched to a gene: 5.

This chain uses TRBV7-2 with TRBJ2-7, with a possible D match to TRBD2 (5 bases). The germline V gene encodes CDR1 SGHTA and CDR2 FQGNSA. V was pared by 11 bases and J by 2 bases, with 25 bases between. This CDR3 spans 16 amino acids. The CDR3 reads CARTYQHGLFPYEQYF. The CDR3 nucleotides read TGTGCCCGTACCTATCAGCACGGACTTTTCCCCTACGAGCAGTACTTC.

This clonotype was seen ten or more times. Here the CDR3 DNA reads TGTGCCAGCAGCTTAGGACGGGGGGGGACAGATACGCAGTATTTT. Its protein product is CASSLGRGGTDTQYF. The chain couples TRBV11-2 to TRBJ2-3; 8 bases are a match to TRBD2. Per germline, CDR1 SGHAT and CDR2 FQNNGV. V lost 1 base and J lost 3; bases outside the gene matches: 3. The CDR3 is 15 residues long.

This clonotype was counted only a few times. The genes are TRBV12-3 or TRBV12-4 and TRBJ1-1; 10 nucleotides align to TRBD1. V shed 5 bases and J 0 bases; nucleotides not matched to a gene: 6. The CDR3 consists of 16 residues. As DNA, the CDR3 is TGTGCCAGCAGTCTATGGACAGGGGGTATGAACACTGAAGCTTTCTTT. Its translation is CASSLWTGGMNTEAFF.

J is TRBJ2-1 and V is TRBV6-2 or TRBV6-3; D is possibly TRBD2 (5 bases). The germline V gene has CDR1 MNHEY and CDR2 SVGEGT. V shed 7 bases and J shed 6 bases, with 16 bases lying between them. The CDR3 has 14 residues. The CDR3, as DNA: TGTGCCAGCAAGACTCGACTAACTTCCAATGAGCAGTTCTTC. This translates into CASKTRLTSNEQFF.

This clonotype came up a few times. The gene calls are TRBV6-5 and TRBJ1-4; no firm D call. CDR3 length equals 16 residues. Trimming removed 0 bases at V and 4 bases at J, with 12 bases between. The germline V gene has CDR1 MNHEY and CDR2 SVGAGI. The CDR3 here is CASSYSLGSGNEKLFF. The CDR3 bases are TGTGCCAGCAGTTACTCGTTGGGCAGCGGTAATGAAAAACTGTTTTTT.

This clonotype was found a few times. DNA of the CDR3: TGTGCCAGCAGGGGCTCGGTTGGGGACGGAAACACCATATATTTT. This codes for CASRGSVGDGNTIYF. The chain joins TRBV28 to TRBJ1-3; the D gene is possibly TRBD1 (5 bases). The germline CDR1 and CDR2 sequences are MDHEN and SYDVKM. The CDR3 totals 15 residues. Trimming stripped 6 bases from V and 4 bases from J, with 16 bases between.

This clonotype turned up a few times. The chain employs TRBV5-5 and TRBJ2-7; D is ambiguous. CDR1 SGHKS and CDR2 YYEKEE come from the germline V gene (reference sequence). The CDR3 loop spans 12 amino acids. V lost 0 bases and J lost 5, with 6 bases in between. In DNA, the CDR3 is TGTGCCAGCAGCTTGGCAGCAAACGAGCAGTACTTC. It is translated as CASSLAANEQYF.

A single count supports this clonotype. This may arise from a read error, as a much more abundant clone is one base away. The conserved phenylalanine or tryptophan is not found at the CDR3 terminus, so this likely reflects a read error. The chain recombines TRBV7-2 with TRBJ2-1; D may be TRBD1 (5 bases). Trimming removed 0 bases from V and 9 bases from J, with 9 bases in between. Looked up from germline, CDR1 is SGHTA and CDR2 is FQGNSA. This CDR3 has 13 residues. In DNA, the CDR3 is TGTGCCAGCAGCTTAGCATTCAGGGCTGAGCAGTTCTTA. Amino acids: CASSLAFRAEQFL.

The sample holds many counts of this clonotype. This chain connects TRBV12-3 or TRBV12-4 to TRBJ2-3; TRBD1 might be the D (5 bases). Trimming stripped 2 bases from V and 2 bases from J, with 11 bases between. CDR3 length: 15 residues. The CDR3 region is CASSLNQGYTDTQYF. For the CDR3, the DNA is TGTGCCAGCAGTTTAAACCAGGGATACACAGATACGCAGTATTTT.

The chain has TRBV29-1 and TRBJ2-7; the match to TRBD1 covers 9 bases. The J segment lost 4 bases and the V segment lost 7 bases, leaving 5 bases of the junction unmatched. The CDR3 runs 12 residues. Germline CDR1 and CDR2: SQVTM and ANQGSEA. The CDR3 DNA is TGCAGCGCTGGGGACAGGGCATACGAGCAGTACTTC. Its protein is CSAGDRAYEQYF.

This clonotype came up a few times. The rearrangement links TRBV19 to TRBJ2-1; no clear D gene. The germline V gene encodes CDR1 LNHDA and CDR2 SQIVND (reference sequence). The CDR3 has 12 amino acids. Trimming stripped 0 bases from V and 7 bases from J, with 4 bases between. The CDR3 loop is CASSIEDNEQFF. The CDR3 DNA sequence: TGTGCCAGTAGTATAGAGGATAATGAGCAGTTCTTC.